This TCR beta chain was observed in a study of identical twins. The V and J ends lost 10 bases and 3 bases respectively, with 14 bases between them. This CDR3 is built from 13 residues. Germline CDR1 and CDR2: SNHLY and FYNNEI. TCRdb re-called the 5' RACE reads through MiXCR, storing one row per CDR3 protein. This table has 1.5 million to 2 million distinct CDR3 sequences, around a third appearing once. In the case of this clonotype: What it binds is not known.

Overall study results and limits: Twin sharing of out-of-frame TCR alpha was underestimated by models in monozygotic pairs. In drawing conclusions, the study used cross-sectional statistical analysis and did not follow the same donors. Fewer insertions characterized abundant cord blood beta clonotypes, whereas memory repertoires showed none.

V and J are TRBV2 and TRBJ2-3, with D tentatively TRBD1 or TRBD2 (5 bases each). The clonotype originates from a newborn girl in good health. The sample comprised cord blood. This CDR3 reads CANLGVSTDTQYF. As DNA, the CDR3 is TGTGCCAACTTGGGGGTTTCAACAGATACGCAGTATTTT.